These 7 T cell receptor beta chains originate from one sample sequenced in a study of T cell repertoires in cytomegalovirus infection. TCRdb passed the reads through MiXCR, listing each CDR3 protein once. Of about 490,000 distinct CDR3 sequences in the sample, around 27% were seen once. Sequencing was performed on PBMCs. The receptors come from a human donor in good health (CMV status not recorded). Some clones in this sample may be carry-over from other donors' samples.

This chain links TRBV7-8 with TRBJ2-1, with TRBD2 matching over 14 bases. CDR3 length: 16 residues. Germline CDR1 is SGHVS and CDR2 is FQNEAQ. V shed 5 bases and J 8 bases; nucleotides not matched to a gene: 8. CDR3 protein: CASSARLAGGGDEQFF. The CDR3 DNA reads TGTGCCAGCAGCGCCCGACTAGCGGGAGGGGGCGATGAGCAGTTCTTC.

This clonotype was detected a few times. This chain joins TRBV7-9 and TRBJ1-5; D ambiguous. The CDR3 spans 12 residues. Germline V lookup: CDR1 SEHNR, CDR2 FQNEAQ (reference sequence). Trimming took 1 base from V and 10 from J, leaving 8 bases between them. CDR3 sequence (DNA): TGTGCCAGCAGCTTAGGTTGGGGTCCCCAGCATTTT. Protein: CASSLGWGPQHF.

This clonotype was picked up a small number of times. This chain connects TRBV30 to TRBJ1-4; a possible D gene is TRBD1 (6 bases). Germline V gives CDR1 GTSNPN, CDR2 SVGIG (reference sequence). The CDR3 spans 14 residues. V dropped 1 base and J dropped 10 bases, with 16 bases sitting between them. The CDR3 reads CAWSGVGGSGKLFF. CDR3 in DNA: TGTGCCTGGAGTGGGGTAGGGGGTTCCGGAAAACTGTTTTTT.

This clonotype was detected many times. The J gene is TRBJ1-2, the V gene TRBV28, with D hard to call. V lost 7 bases and J lost 2, with 14 bases in between. The CDR3 is 14 amino acids. Germline lookup yields CDR1 MDHEN and CDR2 SYDVKM. Here the CDR3 DNA reads TGTGCCAGCACCTTGGGAAATACGAACTATGGCTACACCTTC. This gives the protein CASTLGNTNYGYTF.

This clonotype was detected only a few times. The chain joins TRBV11-3 to TRBJ2-1; the D call may be TRBD1 or TRBD2 (5 bases each). Trimming stripped 2 bases from V and 8 bases from J, with 19 bases between. This CDR3 is built from 16 residues. Germline assignment: CDR1 SGHNT and CDR2 YENEEA. The DNA for the CDR3 is TGTGCCAGCAGCTTATATGGCTCGGGGCCGACGGATGAGCAGTTCTTC. Translation gives CASSLYGSGPTDEQFF.

The table lists this clonotype with a few counts. The CDR3 reads CASSPDRVGGYTDTQYF. DNA for the CDR3: TGTGCCAGCAGCCCCGATCGAGTGGGTGGGTACACAGATACGCAGTATTTT. This rearrangement joins TRBV11-2 to TRBJ2-3; D call uncertain. Trimming stripped 5 bases from V and 2 bases from J, with 20 bases between. Germline values: CDR1 SGHAT, CDR2 FQNNGV. This CDR3 has 17 residues.

This clonotype was seen a few times. V gene TRBV10-3 combines with J gene TRBJ2-1, with TRBD2 identical over 7 bases. Looked up from germline, CDR1 is ENHRY and CDR2 is SYGVKD. V was pared by 11 bases and J by 5 bases, with 9 bases of the junction left unmatched. The CDR3 consists of 13 residues. As DNA, the CDR3 is TGTGCCGCCCAAGGCGGGAGTGACAATGAGCAGTTCTTC. Amino acid sequence: CAAQGGSDNEQFF.